This T cell receptor (beta chain) was observed in a study of technical replicates of blood from a handful of donors. This CDR3 has 16 residues. Trimming removed 7 bases from V and 2 bases from J; junction bases left unmatched: 11. Germline V gives CDR1 ENHRY, CDR2 SYGVKD. Clones were read by immunoSEQ multiplex PCR, and TCRdb kept only the in-frame ones, dropping some. The table has approximately 79,000 clones, approximately 93% seen once. This sequence joins TRBV10-3 and TRBJ2-7, with 10 bases aligning to TRBD2. Sequenced sample: T cells isolated from PBMCs. The source of this sequence is a human donor in good health. The CDR3 sequence is CAITEREGRGTYEQYF. The CDR3 nucleotides read TGTGCCATCACAGAGCGGGAGGGCCGGGGTACCTACGAGCAGTACTTC.